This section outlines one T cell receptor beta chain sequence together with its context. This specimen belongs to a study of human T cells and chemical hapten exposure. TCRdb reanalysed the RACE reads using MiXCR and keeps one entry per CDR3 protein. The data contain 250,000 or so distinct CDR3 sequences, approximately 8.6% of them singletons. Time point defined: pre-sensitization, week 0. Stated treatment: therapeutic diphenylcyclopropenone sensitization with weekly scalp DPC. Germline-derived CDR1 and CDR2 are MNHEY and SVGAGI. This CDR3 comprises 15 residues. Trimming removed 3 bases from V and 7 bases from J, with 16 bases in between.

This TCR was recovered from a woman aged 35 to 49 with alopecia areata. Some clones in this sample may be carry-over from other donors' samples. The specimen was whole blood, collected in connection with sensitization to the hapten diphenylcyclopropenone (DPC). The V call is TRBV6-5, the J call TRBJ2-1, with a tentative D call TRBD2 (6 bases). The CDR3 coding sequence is TGTGCCAGCAGTTATTTGCCGGGAGTCGGAAATGAGCAGTTCTTC. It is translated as CASSYLPGVGNEQFF.